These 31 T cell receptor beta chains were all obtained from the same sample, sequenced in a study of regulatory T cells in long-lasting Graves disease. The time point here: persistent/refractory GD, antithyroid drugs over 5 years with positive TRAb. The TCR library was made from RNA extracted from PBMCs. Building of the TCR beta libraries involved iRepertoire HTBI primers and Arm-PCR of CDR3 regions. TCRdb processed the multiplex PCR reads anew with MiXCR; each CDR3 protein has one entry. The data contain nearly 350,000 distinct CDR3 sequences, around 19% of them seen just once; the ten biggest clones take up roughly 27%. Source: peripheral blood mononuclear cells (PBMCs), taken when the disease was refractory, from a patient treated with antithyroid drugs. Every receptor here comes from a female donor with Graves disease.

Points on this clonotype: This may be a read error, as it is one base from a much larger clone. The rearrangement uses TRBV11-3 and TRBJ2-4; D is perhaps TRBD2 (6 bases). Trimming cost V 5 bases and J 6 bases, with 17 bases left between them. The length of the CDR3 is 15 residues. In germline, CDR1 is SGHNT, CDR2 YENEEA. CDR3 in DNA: TGTGCCAGCAGCATTGATTGGGCTAGCGTAAACATTCAGTACTTC. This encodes CASSIDWASVNIQYF.

The CDR3 is CASSLGRGKGHNSPLHF. The CDR3 region has the DNA TGTGCCAGCAGCTTAGGCCGAGGGAAGGGACATAATTCACCCCTCCACTTT. The V call is TRBV7-9, the J call TRBJ1-6; D might be TRBD1 (5 bases). Germline V gene data show CDR1 as SEHNR and CDR2 as FQNEAQ (reference sequence). The V gene lost 1 base and the J gene lost 5 bases, with 15 bases spanning the gap. This CDR3 spans 17 amino acids.

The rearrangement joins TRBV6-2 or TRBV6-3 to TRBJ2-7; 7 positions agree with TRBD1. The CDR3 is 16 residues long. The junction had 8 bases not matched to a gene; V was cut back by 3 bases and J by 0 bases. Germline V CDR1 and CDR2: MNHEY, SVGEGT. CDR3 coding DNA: TGTGCCAGCAGTTATTCACCGGGACAGATCTCCTACGAGCAGTACTTC. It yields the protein CASSYSPGQISYEQYF.

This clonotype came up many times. This CDR3 is CASSLRDRSAQYF. In DNA form, the CDR3 reads TGTGCCAGCAGTTTAAGGGACAGGTCGGCCCAGTACTTC. J is TRBJ2-5 and V is TRBV6-2 or TRBV6-3; 8 positions agree with TRBD1. The CDR3 has 13 residues. After removal of 4 bases from V and 9 bases from J, the junction contained 7 bases not matched to a gene. Germline V gives CDR1 MNHEY, CDR2 SVGEGT.

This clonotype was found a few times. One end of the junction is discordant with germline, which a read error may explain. CDR3 residues: CASNEGSPEAFF. The CDR3, as DNA: TGCGCCAGCAATGAGGGGTCTCCTGAAGCTTTCTTT. The chain is built from TRBV10-2 and TRBJ1-1, with TRBD1 as a possible D gene (5 bases). Germline-derived CDR1 and CDR2 are WSHSY and SAAADI. CDR3 length: 12 amino acids.

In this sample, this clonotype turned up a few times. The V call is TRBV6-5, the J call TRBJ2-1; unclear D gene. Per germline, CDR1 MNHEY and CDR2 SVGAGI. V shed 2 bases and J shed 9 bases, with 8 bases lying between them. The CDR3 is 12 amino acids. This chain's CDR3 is CASSYGWGEQFF. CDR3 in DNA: TGTGCCAGCAGTTACGGGTGGGGTGAGCAGTTCTTC.

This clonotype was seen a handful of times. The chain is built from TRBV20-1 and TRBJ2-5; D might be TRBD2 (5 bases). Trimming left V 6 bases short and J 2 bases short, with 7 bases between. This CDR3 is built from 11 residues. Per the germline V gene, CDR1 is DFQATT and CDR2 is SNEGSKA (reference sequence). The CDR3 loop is CSAEVQETQYF. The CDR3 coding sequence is TGCAGTGCGGAGGTGCAAGAGACCCAGTACTTC.

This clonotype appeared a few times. CDR3 amino acids: CASSLRGPQGPYEQYF. The DNA of the CDR3 is TGTGCCAGCAGCCTAAGGGGCCCACAGGGTCCCTACGAGCAGTACTTC. The chain joins TRBV27 to TRBJ2-7; D might be TRBD1 (6 bases). CDR3 length: 16 residues. The germline CDR1 and CDR2 sequences are MNHEY and SMNVEV (reference sequence). Trimming took off 6 bases at V and 2 bases at J, with 20 bases between the two ends.

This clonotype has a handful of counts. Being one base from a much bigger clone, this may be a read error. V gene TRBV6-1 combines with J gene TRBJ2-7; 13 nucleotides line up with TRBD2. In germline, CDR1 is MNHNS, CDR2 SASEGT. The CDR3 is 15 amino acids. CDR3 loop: CASSRTSGSSYGQYF. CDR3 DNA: TGTGCCAGCAGTCGGACTAGCGGGAGCTCCTACGGGCAGTACTTC.

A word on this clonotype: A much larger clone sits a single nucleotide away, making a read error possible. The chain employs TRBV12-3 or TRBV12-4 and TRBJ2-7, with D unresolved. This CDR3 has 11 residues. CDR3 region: CASESSYKQYF. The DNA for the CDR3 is TGTGCCAGCGAAAGCTCCTACAAGCAGTACTTC.

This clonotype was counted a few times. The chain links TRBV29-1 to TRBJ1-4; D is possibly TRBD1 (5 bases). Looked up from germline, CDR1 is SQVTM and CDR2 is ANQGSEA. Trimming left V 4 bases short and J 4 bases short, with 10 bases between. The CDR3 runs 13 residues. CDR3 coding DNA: TGCAGCGTTGGGGGACGGCTTAATGAAAAACTGTTTTTT. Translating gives CSVGGRLNEKLFF. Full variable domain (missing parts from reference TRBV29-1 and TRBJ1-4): SAVISQKPSRDICQRGTSLTIQCQVDSQVTMMFWYRQQPGQSLTLIATANQGSEATYESGFVIDKFPISRPNLTFSTLTVSNMSPEDSSIYLCSVGGRLNEKLFFGSGTQLSVL.

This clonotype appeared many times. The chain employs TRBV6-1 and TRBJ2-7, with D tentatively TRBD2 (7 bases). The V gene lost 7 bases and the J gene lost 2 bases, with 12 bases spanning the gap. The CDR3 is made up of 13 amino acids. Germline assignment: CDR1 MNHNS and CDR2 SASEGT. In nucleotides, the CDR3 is TGTGCCAGCAAACCGGGGGGCACCTACGAGCAGTACTTC. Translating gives CASKPGGTYEQYF.

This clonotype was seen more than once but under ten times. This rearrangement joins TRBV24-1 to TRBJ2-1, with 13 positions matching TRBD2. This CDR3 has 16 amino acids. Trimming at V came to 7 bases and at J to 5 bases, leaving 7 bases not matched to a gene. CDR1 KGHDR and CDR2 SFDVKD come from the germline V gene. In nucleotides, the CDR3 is TGTGCCACCAGCCAGTCTGGACTAGCGGGAGACAATGAGCAGTTCTTC. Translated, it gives CATSQSGLAGDNEQFF.

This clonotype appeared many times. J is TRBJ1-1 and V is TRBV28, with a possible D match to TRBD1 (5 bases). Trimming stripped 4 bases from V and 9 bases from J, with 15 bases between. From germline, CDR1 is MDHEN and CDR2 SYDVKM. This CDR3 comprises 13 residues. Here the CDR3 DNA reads TGTGCCAGCAGTTCCCATGGGGGTTTCCAAGCTTTCTTT. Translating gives CASSSHGGFQAFF.

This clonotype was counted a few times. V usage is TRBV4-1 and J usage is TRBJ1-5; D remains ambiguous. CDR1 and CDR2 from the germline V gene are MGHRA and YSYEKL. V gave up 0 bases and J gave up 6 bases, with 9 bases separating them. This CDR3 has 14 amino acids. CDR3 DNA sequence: TGCGCCAGCAGCCAAGATCCCTTTACTCAGCCCCAGCATTTT. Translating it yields CASSQDPFTQPQHF.

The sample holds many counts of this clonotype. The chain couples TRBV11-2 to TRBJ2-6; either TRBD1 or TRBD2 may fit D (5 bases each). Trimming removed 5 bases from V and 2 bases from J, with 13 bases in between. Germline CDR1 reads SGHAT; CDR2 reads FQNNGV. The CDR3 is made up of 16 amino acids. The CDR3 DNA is TGTGCCAGCAGCACCGGGACGGACACTGGGGCCAACGTCCTGACTTTC. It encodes CASSTGTDTGANVLTF.

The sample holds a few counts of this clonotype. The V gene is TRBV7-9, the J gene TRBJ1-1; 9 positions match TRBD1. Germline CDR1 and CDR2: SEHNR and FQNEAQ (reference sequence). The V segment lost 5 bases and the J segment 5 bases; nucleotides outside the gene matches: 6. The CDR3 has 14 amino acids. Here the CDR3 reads CASSVRQGGTEAFF. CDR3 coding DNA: TGTGCCAGCAGCGTGAGACAGGGGGGTACTGAAGCTTTCTTT.

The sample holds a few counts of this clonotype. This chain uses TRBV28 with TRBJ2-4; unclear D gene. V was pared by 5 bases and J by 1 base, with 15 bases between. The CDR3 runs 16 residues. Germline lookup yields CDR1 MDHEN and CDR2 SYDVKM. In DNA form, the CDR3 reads TGTGCCAGCAGTCTCAAGGAGTGGTATGCCAAAAACATTCAGTACTTC. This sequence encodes CASSLKEWYAKNIQYF.

Here the CDR3 reads CAITQGGLHNSPLHF. The CDR3, as DNA: TGTGCCATTACCCAGGGTGGCCTTCATAATTCACCCCTCCACTTT. V gene TRBV10-3 combines with J gene TRBJ1-6, with a possible D match to TRBD1 (5 bases). The germline V gene has CDR1 ENHRY and CDR2 SYGVKD. The V and J ends lost 9 bases and 5 bases respectively, with 17 bases between them. This CDR3 contains 15 residues.

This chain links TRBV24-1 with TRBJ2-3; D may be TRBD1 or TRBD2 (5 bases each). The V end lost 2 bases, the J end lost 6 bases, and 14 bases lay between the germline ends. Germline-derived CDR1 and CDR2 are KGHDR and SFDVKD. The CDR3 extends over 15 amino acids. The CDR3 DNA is TGTGCCACCAGTGATTCCCCGGGGCTGGGGGATACGCAGTATTTT. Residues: CATSDSPGLGDTQYF.

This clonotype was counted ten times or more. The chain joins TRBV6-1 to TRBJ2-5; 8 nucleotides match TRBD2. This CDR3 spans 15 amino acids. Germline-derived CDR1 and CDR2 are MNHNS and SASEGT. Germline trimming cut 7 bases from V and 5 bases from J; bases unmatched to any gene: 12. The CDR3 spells CASTGPSGGRETQYF. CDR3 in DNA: TGTGCCAGCACCGGCCCGTCGGGGGGGCGTGAGACCCAGTACTTC.

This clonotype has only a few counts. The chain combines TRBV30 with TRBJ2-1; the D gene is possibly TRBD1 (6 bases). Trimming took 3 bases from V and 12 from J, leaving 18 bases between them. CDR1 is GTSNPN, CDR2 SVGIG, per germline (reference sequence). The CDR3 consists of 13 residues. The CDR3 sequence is CAWSATGNRAQFF. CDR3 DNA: TGTGCCTGGAGCGCAACAGGGAATCGAGCGCAGTTCTTC.

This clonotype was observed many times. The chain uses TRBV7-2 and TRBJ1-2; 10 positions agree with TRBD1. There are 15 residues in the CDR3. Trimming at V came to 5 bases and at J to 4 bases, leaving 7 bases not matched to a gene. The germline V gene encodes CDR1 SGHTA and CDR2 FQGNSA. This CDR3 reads CASSPRQGAGYGYTF. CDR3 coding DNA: TGTGCCAGCAGCCCCCGACAGGGGGCGGGCTATGGCTACACCTTC.

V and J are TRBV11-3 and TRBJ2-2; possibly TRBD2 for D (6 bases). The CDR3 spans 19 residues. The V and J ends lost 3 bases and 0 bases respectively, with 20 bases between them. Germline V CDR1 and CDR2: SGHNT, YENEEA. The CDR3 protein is CASSLEGRFRGANTGELFF. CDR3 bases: TGTGCCAGCAGCTTGGAGGGCCGTTTTAGAGGCGCGAACACCGGGGAGCTGTTTTTT.

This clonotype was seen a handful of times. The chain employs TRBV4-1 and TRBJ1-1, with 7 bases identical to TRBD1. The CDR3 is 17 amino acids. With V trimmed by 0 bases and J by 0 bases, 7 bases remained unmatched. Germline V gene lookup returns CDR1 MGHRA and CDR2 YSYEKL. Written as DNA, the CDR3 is TGCGCCAGCAGCCAAGAGTACAGGGGCACCATGAACACTGAAGCTTTCTTT. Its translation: CASSQEYRGTMNTEAFF.

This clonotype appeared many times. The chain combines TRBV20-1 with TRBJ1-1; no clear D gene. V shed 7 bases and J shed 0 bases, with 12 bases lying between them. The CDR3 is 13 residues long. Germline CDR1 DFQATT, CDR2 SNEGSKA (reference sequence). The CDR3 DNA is TGCAGTGTTAGGAACAAGTTGAACACTGAAGCTTTCTTT. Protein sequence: CSVRNKLNTEAFF.

CDR3 region: CASSYSFDTGELFF. The CDR3 bases are TGTGCCAGCAGTTATTCATTCGACACCGGGGAGCTGTTTTTT. The chain links TRBV27 to TRBJ2-2; D uncertain. This CDR3 has 14 residues. Per the germline V gene, CDR1 is MNHEY and CDR2 is SMNVEV (reference sequence). V lost 4 bases and J lost 3, with 9 bases in between.

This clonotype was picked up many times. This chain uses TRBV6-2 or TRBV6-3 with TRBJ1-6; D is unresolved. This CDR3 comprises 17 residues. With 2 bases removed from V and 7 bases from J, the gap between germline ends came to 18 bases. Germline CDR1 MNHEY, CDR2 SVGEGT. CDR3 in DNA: TGTGCCAGCAGTTACGCCCCCGGCAGCCTCCACAATTCACCCCTCCACTTT. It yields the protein CASSYAPGSLHNSPLHF.

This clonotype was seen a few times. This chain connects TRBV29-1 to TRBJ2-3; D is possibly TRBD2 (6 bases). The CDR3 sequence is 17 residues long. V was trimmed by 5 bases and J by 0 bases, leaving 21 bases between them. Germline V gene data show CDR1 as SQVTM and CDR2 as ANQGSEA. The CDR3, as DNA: TGCAGCGTTTGCGAAGGAGGGCTGATACATAGCACAGATACGCAGTATTTT. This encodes CSVCEGGLIHSTDTQYF.

CDR3 sequence (DNA): TGTGCCAGCAGTCTGGGGGCAGGGCTTACCTACGAGCAGTACTTC. This gives the protein CASSLGAGLTYEQYF. J is TRBJ2-7 and V is TRBV28, with D possibly matching TRBD1 (6 bases). With 5 bases removed from V and 2 bases from J, the gap between germline ends came to 16 bases. Germline assignment: CDR1 MDHEN and CDR2 SYDVKM. The CDR3 spans 15 residues.

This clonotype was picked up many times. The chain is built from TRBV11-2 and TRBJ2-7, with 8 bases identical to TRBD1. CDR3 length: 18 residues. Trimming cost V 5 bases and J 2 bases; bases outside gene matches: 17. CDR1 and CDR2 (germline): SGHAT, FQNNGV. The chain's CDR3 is CASSPIPREQGEPYEQYF. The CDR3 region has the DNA TGTGCCAGCAGCCCAATTCCGCGAGAACAGGGGGAACCCTACGAGCAGTACTTC.